The clone carrying this T cell receptor beta chain was found many times. Its specificity is unknown. V was pared by 6 bases and J by 1 base, with 13 bases between. This CDR3 region has 15 residues. These data belong to a study of T cells in Graves' hyperthyroidism and ophthalmopathy. Clinicians diagnosed patients from clinical symptoms, serum thyroxine and TRAb, thyroid ultrasound and orbital computed tomography. Study-wide results and caveats: Most clonotypes expanded in the thyroid (above 0.001) were also present in blood.

Amplified TCR beta CDR3 regions derived from RNA transcripts. With the HTBI primer set, the TCR CDR3 went through a first round of RT-PCR. Each CDR3 protein is one row after TCRdb ran MiXCR on the multiplex PCR reads. This table has 650,000 to 800,000 distinct CDR3 sequences, roughly 46% appearing once. The sample consisted of peripheral blood or thyroid tissue (not recorded which). The chain links TRBV12-3 or TRBV12-4 to TRBJ1-5, with D tentatively TRBD1 (5 bases). The receptor's source is an adult man with Graves' disease, either hyperthyroidism or ophthalmopathy (not recorded which). The CDR3 coding sequence is TGTGCCAGCAGCTCAGTAGGGGTGAGCAATCAGCCCCAGCATTTT. Its protein product is CASSSVGVSNQPQHF.